This TCR beta chain came from a study of tumor and adjacent non-tumor tissue in lung cancer. Across the study: There were 12 adenocarcinoma, 2 squamous cell carcinoma and 1 small cell lung cancer cases. General study findings and limits: Tumor repertoires had a smaller top 100 clone share than normal lung.

A modified ARM-PCR protocol with three rounds of nested PCR amplified TCRbeta. TCRdb fed the multiplex PCR reads into MiXCR, producing one record per CDR3 protein. The sample carries 200,000 to 250,000 distinct CDR3 sequences, around 71% recorded once. Concerning this clonotype itself: Its antigen is unidentified. A read error may account for a junction end that differs from germline.

The template was RNA from unsorted bulk tissue. The germline V gene has CDR1 WSHSY and CDR2 SAAADI. This CDR3 region has 12 residues. This sequence originates from a man aged 55 to 70 with non-small cell lung cancer. Sequenced: lung tumor tissue. This chain uses TRBV10-2 with TRBJ1-4; D is possibly TRBD1 (5 bases). CDR3 loop: CANRQLNEKLVF. The DNA for the CDR3 is TGCGCCAACAGACAGCTGAATGAAAAACTGGTTTTT.